These T cell receptor beta chains were read from a single sample in a study of T cell changes during pregnancy in multiple sclerosis. The repertoire was sequenced with immunoSEQ multiplex PCR; TCRdb's copy has only in-frame clones and lacks some. The table records around 57,000 clones, about 92% of them present only once. The sequenced sample was CD4+ T cells from peripheral blood mononuclear cells, obtained after pregnancy. Source of these receptors: a female donor in good health, enrolled as a control in a pregnancy study. Each CDR3 is given with its conserved first and last residue. The order of the fields is clone size, V gene, J gene, D gene, CDR3 protein, CDR3 DNA. The D gene is left open where the match is weak. The size of a clone is reported for some rows only, either as once, few or many, or as a class for expanded clones.

>.|TRBV5-4|TRBJ2-5|TRBD2
CASSLFIPGLAGYQTQYF
TGTGCCAGCAGCTTGTTCATCCCGGGACTAGCGGGGTATCAGACCCAGTACTTC
>once|TRBV10-3|TRBJ1-3|.
CAISEPGISGNTIYF
TGTGCCATCAGTGAGCCGGGGATCTCTGGAAACACCATATATTTT
>.|TRBV6-6|TRBJ1-2|.
CASSTGTRGYTF
TGTGCCAGCAGCACCGGGACTAGGGGCTACACCTTC
>.|TRBV5-6|TRBJ2-1|.
CASTRTVSSYNEQFF
TGTGCCAGCACCCGGACAGTCAGCTCCTACAATGAGCAGTTCTTC
>.|TRBV6-6|TRBJ1-1|TRBD1
CASSWGQENTEAFF
TGTGCCAGCAGTTGGGGACAGGAAAACACTGAAGCTTTCTTT
>few|TRBV2|TRBJ2-5|.
CASSVQGTQYF
TGTGCCAGCAGTGTTCAGGGGACCCAGTACTTC
>.|TRBV5-8|TRBJ1-6|.
CASSLGRGGSPLHF
TGTGCCAGCAGTCTGGGACGGGGGGGTTCACCCCTCCACTTT
>once|TRBV5-4|TRBJ1-1|.
CASSLDKNTEAFF
TGTGCCAGCAGCCTGGACAAGAACACTGAAGCTTTCTTT
>once|TRBV28|TRBJ1-2|.
CASRITLQVPNYGYTF
TGTGCCAGCAGAATCACCTTACAGGTCCCTAACTATGGCTACACCTTC
>.|TRBV7-9|TRBJ2-1|.
CASSFGGWDNEQFF
TGTGCCAGCAGCTTCGGAGGTTGGGACAATGAGCAGTTCTTC
>.|TRBV9|TRBJ2-1|.
CATPGEIFYNEQFF
TGTGCCACCCCGGGAGAGATCTTTTACAATGAGCAGTTCTTC
>.|TRBV6-1|TRBJ1-5|TRBD1
CASRSPGQGIQPQHF
TGTGCCAGCAGATCTCCGGGACAGGGGATTCAGCCCCAGCATTTT
>.|TRBV19|TRBJ2-3|TRBD2
CASSFSGGAASTTDTQYF
TGTGCCAGTAGTTTTAGCGGGGGGGCCGCGTCCACCACAGATACGCAGTATTTT
>.|TRBV5-8|TRBJ2-3|TRBD1
CASSPLRGRGFTDTQYF
TGTGCCAGCAGCCCGCTCCGGGGCAGGGGGTTCACAGATACGCAGTATTTT
>.|TRBV13|TRBJ2-6|TRBD1
CASSLRQGNGGANVLTF
TGTGCCAGCAGCTTGAGACAGGGAAATGGTGGGGCCAACGTCCTGACTTTC
>.|TRBV6-6|TRBJ1-5|TRBD1
CASSPGQGVDQPQHF
TGTGCCAGCAGCCCCGGACAGGGTGTGGATCAGCCCCAGCATTTT
>.|TRBV25-1|TRBJ2-3|TRBD1
CASSPWTGGTDTQYF
TGTGCCAGCAGCCCGTGGACAGGGGGCACAGATACGCAGTATTTT
>.|TRBV13|TRBJ2-7|TRBD1
CASSLGRRTGGLEQYF
TGTGCCAGCAGCTTAGGCCGCCGGACAGGGGGGCTCGAGCAGTACTTC
>.|TRBV6-1|TRBJ1-5|.
CACARESNQPQHF
TGTGCCTGCGCGAGAGAGAGCAATCAGCCCCAGCATTTT
>.|TRBV4-3|TRBJ2-5|.
CASSPSQGLQETQYF
TGCGCCAGCAGCCCCAGCCAGGGGCTCCAAGAGACCCAGTACTTC
>few|TRBV6-6|TRBJ1-2|TRBD1
CASSQTGEGYTF
TGTGCCAGCAGTCAGACAGGGGAAGGCTACACCTTC
>few|TRBV5-1|TRBJ1-6|.
CASSSVDGLNSPLHF
TGCGCCAGCAGCTCGGTGGACGGACTGAATTCACCCCTCCACTTT
>.|TRBV28|TRBJ1-4|TRBD1
CASSPPGTGVWKLFF
TGTGCCAGCAGTCCGCCCGGCACAGGGGTGTGGAAACTGTTTTTT
>.|TRBV9|TRBJ2-1|TRBD1
CASSTHRGVYNEQFF
TGTGCCAGCAGCACCCACAGGGGGGTCTACAATGAGCAGTTCTTC
>.|TRBV7-2|TRBJ2-5|TRBD2
CASSFSSGLQETQYF
TGTGCCAGCAGCTTTTCTAGCGGCCTTCAAGAGACCCAGTACTTC
>few|TRBV7-7|TRBJ2-7|.
CASSLAPTSSYEQYF
TGTGCTAGCAGCTTAGCGCCCACATCCTCCTACGAGCAGTACTTC
>.|TRBV2|TRBJ2-1|TRBD2
CASSVAGGGEQFF
TGTGCCAGCAGTGTGGCGGGGGGTGGTGAGCAGTTCTTC
>.|TRBV19|TRBJ1-1|.
CASSIGGTNGAEAFF
TGTGCCAGTAGTATTGGAGGAACGAACGGCGCTGAAGCTTTCTTT
>.|TRBV28|TRBJ1-2|.
CASSLFGQGIYSYTF
TGTGCCAGCAGTTTATTCGGGCAGGGGATTTATAGCTACACCTTC
>.|TRBV29-1|TRBJ1-4|.
CSVAQLSEKLFF
TGCAGCGTTGCGCAGTTGTCTGAAAAACTGTTTTTT
>.|TRBV28|TRBJ1-6|TRBD1
CATHQNRGRDSPLHF
TGTGCCACCCACCAGAACAGGGGTCGGGATTCACCCCTCCACTTT
>.|TRBV28|TRBJ2-5|TRBD2
CAYQAGAQETQYF
TGTGCCTACCAAGCGGGGGCCCAAGAGACCCAGTACTTC
>.|TRBV18|TRBJ1-2|.
CASSLVSPSDGYTF
TGTGCCAGCTCACTGGTCTCCCCCTCGGATGGCTACACCTTC
>.|TRBV7-3|TRBJ2-1|.
CASSLTSYNEQFF
TGTGCCAGCAGCCTCACATCCTACAATGAGCAGTTCTTC
>.|TRBV4-2|TRBJ1-3|TRBD1
CASSQEKDRGNTIYF
TGTGCCAGCAGCCAAGAGAAGGACAGGGGAAACACCATATATTTT
>.|TRBV5-1|TRBJ1-6|.
CASSLGGGEDNSPLHF
TGCGCCAGCAGCTTGGGGGGGGGAGAGGATAATTCACCCCTCCACTTT
>.|TRBV27|TRBJ2-7|TRBD1
CASSLNRGPSYEQYF
TGTGCCAGCAGTTTAAACAGGGGGCCTTCCTACGAGCAGTACTTC
>.|TRBV4-2|TRBJ1-5|.
CASSQDWAARENQPQHF
TGTGCCAGCAGCCAAGATTGGGCAGCCCGAGAAAATCAGCCCCAGCATTTT
>.|TRBV7-2|TRBJ1-5|.
CASSPGHNQPQHF
TGTGCCAGCAGCCCAGGCCACAATCAGCCCCAGCATTTT
>.|TRBV11-3|TRBJ1-3|TRBD1
CASSTGVPGNTIYF
TGTGCCAGCAGTACAGGGGTCCCTGGAAACACCATATATTTT
>.|TRBV15|TRBJ2-3|TRBD1
CATSRRKGASVTDTQYF
TGTGCCACCAGCAGACGCAAGGGGGCATCGGTCACAGATACGCAGTATTTT
>once|TRBV28|TRBJ1-3|.
CASSPAGGLLSGNTIYF
TGTGCCAGCAGTCCCGCCGGGGGACTTCTCTCTGGAAACACCATATATTTT
>.|TRBV6-1|TRBJ1-6|.
CASKGGQGNSPLHF
TGTGCGAGCAAGGGGGGGCAGGGTAACTCACCCCTCCACTTT
>.|TRBV6-1|TRBJ1-2|.
CASSEAAVYGYTF
TGTGCCAGCAGTGAAGCGGCAGTCTATGGCTACACCTTC
>.|TRBV19|TRBJ2-7|TRBD1
CASRDRNEQYF
TGTGCCAGTAGGGACAGGAACGAGCAGTACTTC
>once|TRBV5-6|TRBJ1-4|.
CASSYPTGGRGESEKLFF
TGTGCCAGCAGCTACCCGACGGGGGGCAGAGGCGAGAGTGAAAAACTGTTTTTT
>.|TRBV6-5|TRBJ1-3|.
CASSYRDRNTIYF
TGTGCCAGCAGTTATCGAGACAGAAACACCATATATTTT
>once|TRBV7-9|TRBJ2-6|.
CASSLDQGSGANVLTF
TGTGCCAGCAGCTTAGATCAGGGCTCTGGGGCCAACGTCCTGACTTTC
>.|TRBV7-7|TRBJ1-6|.
CASSYKVGSPLHF
TGTGCTAGCAGCTACAAAGTCGGGTCACCCCTCCACTTT
>few|TRBV29-1|TRBJ1-2|.
CSAQTVGYTF
TGCAGCGCCCAGACAGTTGGCTACACCTTC
>.|TRBV5-1|TRBJ1-2|.
CASSPGGEPYGYTF
TGCGCCAGCAGCCCCGGGGGGGAACCGTATGGCTACACCTTC
>.|TRBV5-6|TRBJ1-4|TRBD1
CASRLQGARSPSEKLFF
TGTGCCAGCAGGTTACAGGGGGCAAGGAGTCCTAGCGAAAAACTGTTTTTT
>.|TRBV5-4|TRBJ2-7|TRBD1
CASSLRQGSSYEQYF
TGTGCCAGCAGCCTCCGACAGGGGAGCTCCTACGAGCAGTACTTC
>.|TRBV2|TRBJ1-1|.
CASSDAQGGGTEAFF
TGTGCCAGCAGTGATGCTCAGGGAGGAGGCACTGAAGCTTTCTTT
>.|TRBV4-3|TRBJ1-1|TRBD1
CASSQADRDTEAFF
TGCGCCAGCAGCCAGGCAGACAGGGACACTGAAGCTTTCTTT
>once|TRBV28|TRBJ1-2|TRBD1
CASRPTGAVVGYTF
TGTGCCAGCCGCCCGACAGGGGCGGTCGTTGGCTACACCTTC
>.|TRBV28|TRBJ1-4|.
CASSLTGTNEKLFF
TGTGCCAGCAGTTTGACAGGAACTAATGAAAAACTGTTTTTT
>.|TRBV20-1|TRBJ2-7|.
CSAVARREQYF
TGCAGTGCCGTGGCCCGTCGCGAGCAGTACTTC
>.|TRBV6-4|TRBJ1-6|TRBD1
CASRGQGRNSPLHF
TGTGCCAGCAGAGGACAGGGCCGAAATTCACCCCTCCACTTT
>.|TRBV12-5|TRBJ2-1|TRBD2
CASGPGLLAVNEQFF
TGTGCTAGTGGTCCTGGTCTACTAGCGGTAAATGAGCAGTTCTTC